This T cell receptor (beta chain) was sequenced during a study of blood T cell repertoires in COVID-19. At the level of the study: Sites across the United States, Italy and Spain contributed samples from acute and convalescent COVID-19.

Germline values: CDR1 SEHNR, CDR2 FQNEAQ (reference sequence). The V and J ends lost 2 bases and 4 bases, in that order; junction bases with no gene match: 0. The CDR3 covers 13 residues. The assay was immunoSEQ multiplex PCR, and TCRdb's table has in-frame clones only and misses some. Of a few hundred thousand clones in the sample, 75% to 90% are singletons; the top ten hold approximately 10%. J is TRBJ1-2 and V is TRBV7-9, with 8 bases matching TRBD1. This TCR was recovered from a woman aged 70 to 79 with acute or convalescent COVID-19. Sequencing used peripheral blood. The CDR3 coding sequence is TGTGCCAGCAGCTTACAGGGGGCCTATGGCTACACCTTC. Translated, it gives CASSLQGAYGYTF.